The clone carrying this T cell receptor beta chain has just a few counts. The antigen remains undetermined. A second PCR, run for roughly 7 to 12 cycles, used a sample-barcoded 5' primer plus a J-beta primer mix. All cDNA molecules were each tagged by a template-switch adaptor with 12 random nucleotides. Via MiXCR, TCRdb re-called the 5' RACE reads, giving one row per CDR3 protein. Of fewer than 2,000,000 distinct CDR3 sequences in the sample, about two fifths were seen once. This sample was included in a study of blood T cells in healthy people across ages. Notes on the study in general: What prevented conclusive comparison of naive and antigen-experienced cells was that PBMCs were unsorted.

Trimming stripped 4 bases from V and 0 bases from J, with 16 bases between. Germline CDR1 and CDR2: DFQATT and SNEGSKA (reference sequence). CDR3 size: 15 residues. This TCR was recovered from a human donor in good health. Sample: blood. The V call is TRBV20-1, the J call TRBJ2-7; D is ambiguous. The CDR3 DNA is TGCAGTGCTACCCCCGGAACACAGATCTCCTACGAGCAGTACTTC. Translation gives CSATPGTQISYEQYF.